The 14 T cell receptor beta chains given below trace back to one sample, sequenced in a study of graft-versus-host responses after intestinal transplantation. For these receptors, no antigen is known. Repertoires were generated with immunoSEQ multiplex PCR, while TCRdb's copy carries only in-frame clones and drops some. This table has 50,000 to 75,000 clones, roughly nine tenths appearing once. The sequencing used unstimulated CD8+ T cells sorted from spleen or lymph node cells, collected before transplant. Receptors originate from a human donor who was the organ donor for an intestinal transplant.

The chain employs TRBV5-1 and TRBJ2-1; 11 bases match TRBD2. There are 15 residues in the CDR3. The V and J ends lost 3 bases and 8 bases, in that order; junction bases with no gene match: 7. Germline CDR1 and CDR2: SGHRS and YFSETQ. Here the CDR3 DNA reads TGCGCCAGCAGCTCGTCCCTAGCGGGAGGTGATGAGCAGTTCTTC. The encoded protein is CASSSSLAGGDEQFF. The full variable domain, its missing parts supplied by reference TRBV5-1 and TRBJ2-1, is KAGVTQTPRYLIKTRGQQVTLSCSPISGHRSVSWYQQTPGQGLQFLFEYFSETQRNKGNFPGRFSGRQFSNSRSEMNVSTLELGDSALYLCASSSSLAGGDEQFFGPGTRLTVL.

This chain joins TRBV28 and TRBJ1-4, with 10 bases aligning to TRBD1. V lost 6 bases, J lost 6 bases, and 19 bases stayed unmatched. Germline V gives CDR1 MDHEN, CDR2 SYDVKM. CDR3 size: 19 residues. CDR3 in DNA: TGTGCCAGCAGCACCCTGCTTGGGACAGGGGACCTTACCCATGAAAAACTGTTTTTT. It is translated as CASSTLLGTGDLTHEKLFF.

This sequence joins TRBV5-4 and TRBJ2-2; 9 bases are a match to TRBD2. The ends lost 2 bases at V and 5 bases at J; junction bases unmatched: 10. CDR1 is SGHNT, CDR2 YYREEE, per germline (reference sequence). This CDR3 region has 17 residues. CDR3 coding DNA: TGTGCCAGCAGCTTAACCGATGGACTAGCGAGGACCGGGGAGCTGTTTTTT. This translates into CASSLTDGLARTGELFF.

Only a few counts were recorded for this clone. The chain links TRBV5-6 to TRBJ1-1; a possible D gene is TRBD1 (6 bases). The CDR3 covers 16 residues. Trimming pared 4 bases from V and 6 bases from J, leaving 22 bases between. Germline CDR1 and CDR2: SGHDT and YYEEEE. This CDR3 is CASSQGGASYSSEAFF. The CDR3 DNA follows: TGTGCCAGCAGCCAAGGGGGGGCTTCTTATAGCTCTGAAGCTTTCTTT.

The chain has TRBV10-2 and TRBJ2-1, with D possibly matching TRBD2 (6 bases). The V gene's germline CDR1 is WSHSY and CDR2 SAAADI. This CDR3 comprises 14 residues. V dropped 8 bases and J dropped 5 bases, with 16 bases sitting between them. The CDR3: CASGRSGGHNEQFF. CDR3 DNA: TGCGCCAGCGGGCGCTCCGGGGGTCACAATGAGCAGTTCTTC.

CDR3 residues: CASSLGRNEQFF. The CDR3 coding sequence is TGTGCCAGCAGCTTAGGCCGGAATGAGCAGTTCTTC. The V and J genes are TRBV13 and TRBJ2-1, with D hard to call. The CDR3 is 12 residues long. V was trimmed by 0 bases and J by 7 bases, leaving 4 bases between them. Germline V gene sequence: CDR1 PRHDT, CDR2 FYEKMQ (reference sequence).

The chain has TRBV6-5 and TRBJ1-2; D is perhaps TRBD1 (5 bases). The CDR3 has 11 amino acids. Germline CDR1 and CDR2: MNHEY and SVGAGI. The V end was cut by 10 bases, the J end by 7 bases, with 13 bases between. For the CDR3, the DNA is TGTGCCACCCCTTTAACAGGTGGCTACACCTTC. Its translation is CATPLTGGYTF.

The table lists this clone with a count of one. The chain couples TRBV27 to TRBJ2-7, with TRBD2 matching 8 bases. This CDR3 comprises 16 residues. The germline CDR1 and CDR2 sequences are MNHEY and SMNVEV (reference sequence). Unmatched junction bases numbered 13, after V lost 5 bases and J lost 4 bases. CDR3 bases: TGTGCCAGCAGTCCCTTCAGCGGGAGAATAGGTTACGAGCAGTACTTC. Its translation is CASSPFSGRIGYEQYF.

The chain recombines TRBV4-2 with TRBJ2-7; maybe TRBD1 (6 bases). The CDR3 has 15 residues. CDR1 and CDR2 (germline): LGHNA, YNFKEQ. V shed 0 bases and J shed 2 bases, with 11 bases lying between them. The CDR3 loop reads CASSQDVGGAYEQYF. In DNA form, the CDR3 reads TGTGCCAGCAGCCAAGATGTAGGGGGTGCCTACGAGCAGTACTTC.

V is TRBV29-1 and J is TRBJ1-1, with 11 nucleotides matching TRBD1. Germline V CDR1 and CDR2: SQVTM, ANQGSEA. J was trimmed by 5 bases and V by 2 bases; bases with no gene match: 7. There are 15 residues in the CDR3. DNA of the CDR3: TGCAGCGTTGAACCCGGTGGGGACAGGGGGACTGAAGCTTTCTTT. Protein product: CSVEPGGDRGTEAFF. The whole variable domain, remainder taken from reference TRBV29-1 and TRBJ1-1, is SAVISQKPSRDICQRGTSLTIQCQVDSQVTMMFWYRQQPGQSLTLIATANQGSEATYESGFVIDKFPISRPNLTFSTLTVSNMSPEDSSIYLCSVEPGGDRGTEAFFGQGTRLTVV.

The rearrangement uses TRBV30 and TRBJ1-5; D unresolved. The V end lost 2 bases, the J end lost 3 bases, and 8 bases lay between the germline ends. Germline values: CDR1 GTSNPN, CDR2 SVGIG (reference sequence). This CDR3 is built from 13 residues. The CDR3 nucleotides read TGTGCCTGGAGTCCGGTCTACAATCAGCCCCAGCATTTT. It encodes CAWSPVYNQPQHF.

This clone came up once. J is TRBJ2-5 and V is TRBV6-6, with D unresolved. The germline V and J ends were trimmed by 6 bases and 4 bases, with 12 bases remaining between them. This CDR3 is 13 amino acids long. Per germline, CDR1 MNHNY and CDR2 SVGAGI (reference sequence). CDR3 sequence (DNA): TGTGCCAGCAGACCGGGTTCAATAGAGACCCAGTACTTC. Protein: CASRPGSIETQYF.

V usage is TRBV6-1 and J usage is TRBJ2-3; 7 bases line up with TRBD2. CDR1 is MNHNS and CDR2 is SASEGT in the germline V gene. Germline trimming cut 3 bases from V and 2 bases from J; bases unmatched to any gene: 5. This CDR3 is 15 amino acids long. The CDR3 spells CASSEVAGVTDTQYF. The DNA for the CDR3 is TGTGCCAGCAGTGAGGTAGCGGGCGTCACAGATACGCAGTATTTT.

On this clone itself: Distinct nucleotide sequences in the sample also encode this CDR3. This chain links TRBV6-4 with TRBJ2-1; 10 bases agree with TRBD2. Germline CDR1 reads MRHNA; CDR2 reads SNTAGT. V lost 5 bases, J lost 4 bases, and 2 bases stayed unmatched. The CDR3 covers 14 residues. The CDR3 DNA follows: TGTGCCAGCAGTAGGACTAGCGGATACAATGAGCAGTTCTTC. It yields the protein CASSRTSGYNEQFF.